The entry below describes one T cell receptor (beta chain). Antigen unknown. Sequence at one end of the junction differs from germline and may be a read error. Other nucleotide sequences from this sample produce the same CDR3. Brentuximab vedotin exposure varied among the patients, all of whom had relapsed after autologous stem cell transplantation. The method was immunoSEQ multiplex PCR; TCRdb's version includes in-frame clones alone and lacks a portion of them. Among about 36,000 clones listed, roughly three quarters were seen once. These data are taken from a study of PD-1 blockade in classical Hodgkin lymphoma. Study-level background: Patients were administered nivolumab (3 mg/kg intravenously) every 2 weeks. Study outcomes and limitations: There was a significant rise in CD4+ TCR diversity by C4D1, with no such rise for CD8+. With respect to the repertoire differences, their causes, possibly disease activity or prior therapy, remain undefined. Newly diagnosed patients were reported to exhibit reduced baseline TCR diversity relative to healthy donors.

CDR1 and CDR2 from the germline V gene are SGHKS and YYEKEE (reference sequence). This CDR3 region has 14 residues. The chain links TRBV5-5 to TRBJ2-7; TRBD2 agrees at 9 bases. The starting material was peripheral blood mononuclear cells (PBMCs), obtained before the second cycle of nivolumab. The sequence derives from a human donor with classical Hodgkin lymphoma. The CDR3 loop reads CASSFSGSSYEQYF. CDR3 DNA sequence: TGTGCCAGCAGCTTTAGCGGGAGTAGTTACGAGCAGTACTTT.